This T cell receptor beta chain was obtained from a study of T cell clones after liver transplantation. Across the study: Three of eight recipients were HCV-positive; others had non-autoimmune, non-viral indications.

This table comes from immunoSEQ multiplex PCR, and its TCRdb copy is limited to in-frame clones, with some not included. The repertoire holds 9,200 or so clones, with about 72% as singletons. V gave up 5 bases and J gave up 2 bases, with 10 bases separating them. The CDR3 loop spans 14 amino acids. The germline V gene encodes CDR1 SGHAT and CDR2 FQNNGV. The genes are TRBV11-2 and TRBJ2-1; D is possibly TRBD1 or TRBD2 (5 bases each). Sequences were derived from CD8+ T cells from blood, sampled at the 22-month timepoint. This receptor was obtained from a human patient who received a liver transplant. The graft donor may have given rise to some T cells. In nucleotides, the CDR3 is TGTGCCAGCAGCGCCGGGACGCCCTACAATGAGCAGTTCTTC. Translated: CASSAGTPYNEQFF.